The 5 T cell receptor beta chains in this list originate from one sample, sequenced in a study of vaccination and CD4 T cells after COVID-19. Time point in this sample: late sampling 161 to 241 days after vaccination in a few convalescent patients. MiXCR, run by TCRdb on the PCR reads, gives a single entry per CDR3 protein. The repertoire holds about 33,000 distinct CDR3 sequences, with about 35% as singletons. The sample was CD4+ T cells from blood, taken about 7 months after SARS-CoV-2 vaccination. These receptors originate from a human donor who had recovered from COVID-19.

In this sample, this clonotype turned up a few times. V usage is TRBV7-9 and J usage is TRBJ1-6, with a tentative D call TRBD1 (6 bases). The germline CDR1 and CDR2 sequences are SEHNR and FQNEAQ (reference sequence). This CDR3 is built from 15 residues. The V and J ends lost 5 bases and 7 bases respectively, with 15 bases between them. In DNA, the CDR3 is TGTGCCAGCAGCGAAACAGGGATGTGGAATTCACCCCTCCACTTT. Its protein product is CASSETGMWNSPLHF. Based on the CDR3 plus reference TRBV7-9 and TRBJ1-6, the full variable domain is DTGVSQNPRHKITKRGQNVTFRCDPISEHNRLYWYRQTLGQGPEFLTYFQNEAQLEKSRLLSDRFSAERPKGSFSTLEIQRTEQGDSAMYLCASSETGMWNSPLHFGNGTRLTVT.

The chain recombines TRBV6-1 with TRBJ2-7; 13 nucleotides agree with TRBD2. V trimming: 7 bases; J trimming: 7 bases; junction bases outside the gene matches: 7. The CDR3 extends over 14 amino acids. The V gene's germline CDR1 is MNHNS and CDR2 SASEGT. CDR3 in amino acids: CASKTGLAGDEQYF. Here the CDR3 DNA reads TGTGCCAGCAAAACTGGACTAGCGGGAGATGAGCAGTACTTC.

This clonotype was recorded a few times. The chain recombines TRBV2 with TRBJ1-1, with unresolved D. The germline V gene encodes CDR1 SNHLY and CDR2 FYNNEI. This CDR3 has 13 residues. V dropped 6 bases and J dropped 1 base, with 9 bases sitting between them. CDR3 amino acids: CASRWNQNTEAFF. CDR3 coding DNA: TGTGCCAGCAGGTGGAACCAGAACACTGAAGCTTTCTTT.

The genes are TRBV28 and TRBJ2-1; 7 nucleotides match TRBD2. V trimming: 5 bases; J trimming: 8 bases; junction bases outside the gene matches: 12. The V gene's germline CDR1 is MDHEN and CDR2 SYDVKM. The CDR3 contains 15 residues. The CDR3 nucleotides are TGTGCCAGCAGTGCCATGTGGCGGGAGAGTGATGAGCAGTTCTTC. Translation: CASSAMWRESDEQFF.

V gene TRBV6-1 combines with J gene TRBJ2-1; TRBD2 agrees at 7 bases. This CDR3 region has 11 residues. Germline values: CDR1 MNHNS, CDR2 SASEGT. V shed 6 bases and J 8 bases; nucleotides not matched to a gene: 1. CDR3 sequence: CASSTSDEQFF. In nucleotides, the CDR3 is TGTGCCAGCAGCACTAGCGATGAGCAGTTCTTC.